This TCR beta chain was identified during a study of blood T cells in healthy people across ages. Overall study findings and caveats: TCR beta diversity per million T cells fell roughly linearly with age. Researchers deemed the diversity estimates from one million T cells underestimates. In long-lived donors, naive CD4+ cell counts and diversity exceeded those of aged donors.

A second PCR of roughly 7 to 11 cycles used a sample-barcoded 5' primer and a J-beta primer mix. TCRdb re-called the 5' RACE reads through MiXCR, storing one row per CDR3 protein. The sample lists 1.5 million to 2 million distinct CDR3 sequences, about 32% occurring once. Note on this clonotype: What it recognizes is unknown.

The sample taken for sequencing was blood. The TCR originated in a woman in her 30s in good health.

CDR3 region: CTSRASGTYNEQFF. The CDR3 bases are TGTACCTCCCGGGCTAGCGGAACCTACAATGAGCAGTTCTTC. The chain employs TRBV6-2 or TRBV6-3 and TRBJ2-1; 7 nucleotides agree with TRBD2. The CDR3 has 14 amino acids. Germline-derived CDR1 and CDR2 are MNHEY and SVGEGT.